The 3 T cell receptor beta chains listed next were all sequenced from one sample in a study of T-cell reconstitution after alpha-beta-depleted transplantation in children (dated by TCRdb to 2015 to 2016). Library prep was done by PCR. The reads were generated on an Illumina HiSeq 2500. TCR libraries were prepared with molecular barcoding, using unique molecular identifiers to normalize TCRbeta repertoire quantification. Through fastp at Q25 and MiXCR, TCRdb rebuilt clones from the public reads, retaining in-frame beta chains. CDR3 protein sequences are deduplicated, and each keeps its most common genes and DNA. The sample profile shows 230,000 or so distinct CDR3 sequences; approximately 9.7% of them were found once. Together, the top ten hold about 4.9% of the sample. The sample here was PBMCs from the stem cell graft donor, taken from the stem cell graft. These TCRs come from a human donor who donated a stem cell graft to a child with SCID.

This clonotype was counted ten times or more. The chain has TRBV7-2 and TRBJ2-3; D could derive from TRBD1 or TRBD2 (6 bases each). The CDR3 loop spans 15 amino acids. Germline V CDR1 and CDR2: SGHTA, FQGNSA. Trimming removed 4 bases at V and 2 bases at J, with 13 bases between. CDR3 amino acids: CASSSSGAPTDTQYF. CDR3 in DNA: TGTGCCAGCAGCTCCTCGGGGGCCCCCACAGATACGCAGTATTTT.

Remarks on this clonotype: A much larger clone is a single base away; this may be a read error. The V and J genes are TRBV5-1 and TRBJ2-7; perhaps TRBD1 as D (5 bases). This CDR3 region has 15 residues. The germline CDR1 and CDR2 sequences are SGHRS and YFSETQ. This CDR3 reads CASSLVPGIAYEHYF. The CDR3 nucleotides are TGCGCCAGCAGCTTGGTGCCAGGGATCGCCTACGAGCACTACTTC.

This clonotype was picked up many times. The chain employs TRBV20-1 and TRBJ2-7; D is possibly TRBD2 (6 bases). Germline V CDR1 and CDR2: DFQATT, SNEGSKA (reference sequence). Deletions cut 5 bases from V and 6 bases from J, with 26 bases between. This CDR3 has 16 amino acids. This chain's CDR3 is CSARPPKVRDFGEQYF. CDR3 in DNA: TGCAGTGCTCGCCCCCCTAAGGTGCGGGATTTTGGCGAGCAGTACTTC.